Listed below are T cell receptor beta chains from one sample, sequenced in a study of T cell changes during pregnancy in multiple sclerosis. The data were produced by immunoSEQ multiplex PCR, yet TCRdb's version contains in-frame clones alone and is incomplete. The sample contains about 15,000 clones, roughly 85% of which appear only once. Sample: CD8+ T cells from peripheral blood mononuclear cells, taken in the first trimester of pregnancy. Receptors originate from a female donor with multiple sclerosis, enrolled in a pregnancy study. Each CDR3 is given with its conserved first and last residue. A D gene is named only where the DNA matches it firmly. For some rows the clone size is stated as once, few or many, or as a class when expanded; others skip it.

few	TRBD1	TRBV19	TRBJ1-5	TGTGCCAGTAGTCCTCGCCCCGGGACAGGGGGGAATCAGCCCCAGCATTTT	CASSPRPGTGGNQPQHF
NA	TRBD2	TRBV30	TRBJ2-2	TGTGCCTGGAGTGTTTTGGGGACTATGAGCGGGGAGCTGTTTTTT	CAWSVLGTMSGELFF
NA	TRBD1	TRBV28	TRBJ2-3	TGTGCCAGCAGCCCCCCCGGGACAGGGTCCAGAGATACGCAGTATTTT	CASSPPGTGSRDTQYF
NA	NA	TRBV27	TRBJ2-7	TGTGCCAGCAGTGCCGCGGGGATCGAGCAGTACTTC	CASSAAGIEQYF
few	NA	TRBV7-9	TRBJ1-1	TGTGCCCTGGCGGGCAGTAACACTGAAGCTTTCTTT	CALAGSNTEAFF
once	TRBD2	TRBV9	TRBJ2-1	TGTGCCAGCAACCCGACTAGCGGGGGATCCTACAATGAGCAGTTCTTC	CASNPTSGGSYNEQFF
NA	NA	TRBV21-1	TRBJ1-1	TGTGCCACCTGCGAAGAAGGAGCGAACACTGAAGCTTTCTTT	CATCEEGANTEAFF
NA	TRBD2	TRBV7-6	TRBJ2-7	TGTGCCAGCAGCTCGCTAGCGGGAGGGAGGGACGAGCAGTACTTC	CASSSLAGGRDEQYF
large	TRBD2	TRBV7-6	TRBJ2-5	TGTGCCAGCAGCTTAGCGAGTTACGGGGAGGGGGAGACCCAGTACTTC	CASSLASYGEGETQYF
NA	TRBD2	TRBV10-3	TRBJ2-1	TGTGCCATCAGTGAGTTTATCGTGGGTAGCGGGAGAAGGAATGAGCAGTTCTTC	CAISEFIVGSGRRNEQFF
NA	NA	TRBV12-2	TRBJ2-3	TGTGCAAGTCGCTTAGTCCTCCGCAGGCTTCTCTCAGATACGCAGTATTTT	CASRLVLRRLLSDTQYF
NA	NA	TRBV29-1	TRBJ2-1	TGCAGCGCCCCCGCCGCCAGTGGTGAGCAGTTCTTC	CSAPAASGEQFF
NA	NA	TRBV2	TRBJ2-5	TGTGCCAGCAGTGAAGATGGAGGGACCCAGTACTTC	CASSEDGGTQYF
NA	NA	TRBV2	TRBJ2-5	TGTGCCAGCAGTGGGGACTCCCAAGAGACCCAGTACTTC	CASSGDSQETQYF
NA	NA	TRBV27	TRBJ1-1	TGTGCCAGCAGTTACTCCCTGAACACTGAAGCTTTCTTT	CASSYSLNTEAFF
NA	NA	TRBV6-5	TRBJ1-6	TGTGCCAGCAGTCTCTCCGGGGGGCTTTCACCCCTCCACTTT	CASSLSGGLSPLHF
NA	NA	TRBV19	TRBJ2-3	TGTGCCAGTAGTACGACAGTAACCCTTAGCACAGATACGCAGTATTTT	CASSTTVTLSTDTQYF
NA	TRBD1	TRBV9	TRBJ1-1	TGTGCCAGCAGCTTATCCCCCGGGACAGCGGGAGGATTGAACACTGAAGCTTTCTTT	CASSLSPGTAGGLNTEAFF
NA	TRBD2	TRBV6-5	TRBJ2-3	TGTGCCAGCAGTTACCTAGCGGGACCCACAGATACGCAGTATTTT	CASSYLAGPTDTQYF
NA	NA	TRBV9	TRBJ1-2	TGTGCCAGCAAGGGGGGGCGCGGCGGCTACACCTTC	CASKGGRGGYTF
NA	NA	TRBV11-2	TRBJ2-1	TGTGCCAGCAGCTTGTCGGGGAATGAGCAGTTCTTC	CASSLSGNEQFF
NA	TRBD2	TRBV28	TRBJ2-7	TGTGCCAGCGAAACTAGCGGGAGTTCCTACGAGCAGTACTTC	CASETSGSSYEQYF
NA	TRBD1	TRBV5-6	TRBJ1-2	TGTGCCAGCAGCTCTCGGGACAGGACGGGGGAAGGCTACACCTTC	CASSSRDRTGEGYTF
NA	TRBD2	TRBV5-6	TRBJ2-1	TGTGCCAGCAGCTACGCGGGAGCTCTGTACAATGAGCAGTTCTTC	CASSYAGALYNEQFF
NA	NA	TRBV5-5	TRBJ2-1	TGTGCCAGCAGCTTGGATTGGGGGCCCTTATACAATGAGCAGTTCTTC	CASSLDWGPLYNEQFF
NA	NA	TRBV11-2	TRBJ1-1	TGTGCCAGCAGCCCCGGCGGCACTGAAGCTTTCTTT	CASSPGGTEAFF
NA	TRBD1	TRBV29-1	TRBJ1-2	TGCAGCGTTCCCGGGACAGGGATAGGCTATGGCTACACCTTC	CSVPGTGIGYGYTF
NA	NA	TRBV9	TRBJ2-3	TGTGCCAGCAGCGTAGGCAGGGGCGCAGATACGCAGTATTTT	CASSVGRGADTQYF
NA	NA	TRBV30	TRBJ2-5	TGTGCCTGGACCGGGGACTTTCACTGGGGGGACCAAGAGACCCAGTACTTC	CAWTGDFHWGDQETQYF
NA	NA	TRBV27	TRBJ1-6	TGTGCCAGCAGTTTAGGCAATTCACCCCTCCACTTT	CASSLGNSPLHF
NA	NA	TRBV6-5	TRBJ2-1	TGTGCCAGCAGTTCTCGAGGATTCTCCTACAATGAGCAGTTCTTC	CASSSRGFSYNEQFF
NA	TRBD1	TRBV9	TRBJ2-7	TGTGCCAGCAGCGTAGACAGGGGGTTTACCTACGAGCAGTACTTC	CASSVDRGFTYEQYF
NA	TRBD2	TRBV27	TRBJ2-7	TGTGCCAGCAAACCCCTCGCTAGCGGGAGTGGGTACGAGCAGTACTTC	CASKPLASGSGYEQYF
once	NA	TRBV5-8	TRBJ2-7	TGTGCCAGCAGCCCACGGGTTAAGGCTCTGGTATACGAGCAGTACTTC	CASSPRVKALVYEQYF
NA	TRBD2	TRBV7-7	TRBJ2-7	TGTGCCAGCAGCCCCGTAACCCCGGGACTAGCGGGAGATCTTGGCGAGCAGTACTTC	CASSPVTPGLAGDLGEQYF
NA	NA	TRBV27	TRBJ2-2	TGTGCCAGCAGTTTAGGGGCCACCGGGGAGCTGTTTTTT	CASSLGATGELFF
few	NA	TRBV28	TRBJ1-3	TGTGCCAGCACCCAGGGCTCTGGAAACACCATATATTTT	CASTQGSGNTIYF
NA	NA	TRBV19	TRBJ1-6	TGTGCCAGTAGTATGGAGTTTATTGATTCACCCCTCCACTTT	CASSMEFIDSPLHF
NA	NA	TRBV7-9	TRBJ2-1	TGTGCCAGCAGCGTCGGGGGTCTGTGGTTCTTC	CASSVGGLWFF
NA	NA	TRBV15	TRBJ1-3	TGTGCCACCAGCGGAGTGAAGACTCCCGGATCTGGAAACACCATATATTTT	CATSGVKTPGSGNTIYF
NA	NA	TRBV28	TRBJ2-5	TGTGCCAGCAATGCACGGGGGCAAGAGACCCAGTACTTC	CASNARGQETQYF
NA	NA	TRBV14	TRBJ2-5	TGTGCCAGCAGCCAAGACTACAGCCGTCGGCTTGAGACCCAGTACTTC	CASSQDYSRRLETQYF
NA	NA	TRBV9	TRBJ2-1	TGTGCCAGCAGCGAAGCCCCTTATGTGCGCAATGAGCAGTTCTTC	CASSEAPYVRNEQFF
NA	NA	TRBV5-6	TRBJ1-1	TGTGCCAGCCAACGGGGGACTGAAGCTTTCTTT	CASQRGTEAFF
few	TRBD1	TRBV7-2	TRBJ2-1	TGTGCCAGCAGCTTAGCGGACAGGGGACCCTACAATGAGCAGTTCTTC	CASSLADRGPYNEQFF
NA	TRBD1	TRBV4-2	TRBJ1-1	TGTGCCAGCAGCCAAGATCTAGGCACAGGGGCTGAAGCTTTCTTT	CASSQDLGTGAEAFF
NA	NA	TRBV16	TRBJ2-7	TGTGCCAGCAGCCAATCTTTGAGGGACGAGCAGTACTTC	CASSQSLRDEQYF
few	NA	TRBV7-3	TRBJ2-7	TGTGCCAGCAGCCCGGACAGTTCCTACGAGCAGTACTTC	CASSPDSSYEQYF
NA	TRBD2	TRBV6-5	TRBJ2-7	TGTGCCAGCAGCCTCTCGGGGGGGCCCAACGAGCAGTACTTC	CASSLSGGPNEQYF
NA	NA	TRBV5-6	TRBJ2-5	TGTGCCAGCAGCGTTGGGGGGAACCACCGTCAAGAGACCCAGTACTTC	CASSVGGNHRQETQYF